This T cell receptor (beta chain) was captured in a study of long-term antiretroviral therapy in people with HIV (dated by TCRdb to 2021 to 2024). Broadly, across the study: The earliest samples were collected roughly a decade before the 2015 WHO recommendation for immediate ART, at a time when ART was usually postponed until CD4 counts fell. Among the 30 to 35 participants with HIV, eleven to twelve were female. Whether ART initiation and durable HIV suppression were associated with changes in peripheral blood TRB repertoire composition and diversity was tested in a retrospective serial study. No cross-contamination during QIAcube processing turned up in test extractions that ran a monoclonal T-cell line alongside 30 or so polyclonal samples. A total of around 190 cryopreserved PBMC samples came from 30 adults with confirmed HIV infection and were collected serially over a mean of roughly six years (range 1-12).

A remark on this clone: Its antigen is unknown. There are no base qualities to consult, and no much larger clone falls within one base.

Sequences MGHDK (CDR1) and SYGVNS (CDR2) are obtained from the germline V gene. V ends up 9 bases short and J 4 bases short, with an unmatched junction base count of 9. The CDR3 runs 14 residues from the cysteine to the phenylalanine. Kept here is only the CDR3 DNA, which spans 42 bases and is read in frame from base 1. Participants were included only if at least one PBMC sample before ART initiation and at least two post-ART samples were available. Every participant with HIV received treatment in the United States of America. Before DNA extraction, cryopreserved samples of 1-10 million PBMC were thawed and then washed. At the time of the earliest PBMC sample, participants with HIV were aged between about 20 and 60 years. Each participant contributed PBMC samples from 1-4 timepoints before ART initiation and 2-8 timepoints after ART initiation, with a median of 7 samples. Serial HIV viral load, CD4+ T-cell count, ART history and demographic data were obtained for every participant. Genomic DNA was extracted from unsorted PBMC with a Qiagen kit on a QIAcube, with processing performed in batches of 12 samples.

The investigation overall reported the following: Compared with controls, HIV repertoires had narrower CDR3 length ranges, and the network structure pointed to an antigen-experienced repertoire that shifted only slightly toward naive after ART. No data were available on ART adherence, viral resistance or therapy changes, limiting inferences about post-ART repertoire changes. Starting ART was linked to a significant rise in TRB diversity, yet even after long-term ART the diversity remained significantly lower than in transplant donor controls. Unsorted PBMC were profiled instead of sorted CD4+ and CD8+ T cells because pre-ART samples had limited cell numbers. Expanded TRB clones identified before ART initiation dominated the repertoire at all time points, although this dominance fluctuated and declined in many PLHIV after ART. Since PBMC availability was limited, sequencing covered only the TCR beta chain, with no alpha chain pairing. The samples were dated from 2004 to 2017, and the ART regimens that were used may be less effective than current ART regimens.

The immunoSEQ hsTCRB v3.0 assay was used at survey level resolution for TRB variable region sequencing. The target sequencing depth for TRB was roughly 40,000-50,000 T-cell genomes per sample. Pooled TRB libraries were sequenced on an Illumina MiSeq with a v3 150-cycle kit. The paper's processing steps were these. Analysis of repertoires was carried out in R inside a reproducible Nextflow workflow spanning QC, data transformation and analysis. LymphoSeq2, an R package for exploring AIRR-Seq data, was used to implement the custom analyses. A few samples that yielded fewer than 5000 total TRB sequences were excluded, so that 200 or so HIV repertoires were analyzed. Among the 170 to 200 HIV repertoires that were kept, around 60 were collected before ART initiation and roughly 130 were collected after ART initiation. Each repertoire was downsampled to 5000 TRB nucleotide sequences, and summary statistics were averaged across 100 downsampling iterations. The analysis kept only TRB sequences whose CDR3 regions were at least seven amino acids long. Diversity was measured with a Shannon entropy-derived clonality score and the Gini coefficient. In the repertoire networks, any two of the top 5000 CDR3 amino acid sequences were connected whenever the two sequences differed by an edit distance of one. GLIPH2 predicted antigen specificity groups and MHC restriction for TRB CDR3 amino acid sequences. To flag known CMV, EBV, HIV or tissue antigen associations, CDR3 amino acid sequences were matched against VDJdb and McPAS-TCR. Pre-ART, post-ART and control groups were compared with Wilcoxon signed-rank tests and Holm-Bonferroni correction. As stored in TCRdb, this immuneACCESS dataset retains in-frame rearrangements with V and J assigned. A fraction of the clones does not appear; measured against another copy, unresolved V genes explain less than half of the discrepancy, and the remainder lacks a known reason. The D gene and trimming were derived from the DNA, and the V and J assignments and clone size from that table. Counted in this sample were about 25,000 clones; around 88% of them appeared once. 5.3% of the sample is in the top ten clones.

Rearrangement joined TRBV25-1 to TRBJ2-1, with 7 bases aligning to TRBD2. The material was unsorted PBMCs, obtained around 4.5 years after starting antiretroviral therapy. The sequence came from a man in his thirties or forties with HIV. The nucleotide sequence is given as TGTGCCAGTGAAGCTAGCGGTAATTACAATGAGCAGTTCTTC. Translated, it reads CASEASGNYNEQFF.